This TCR beta chain was sequenced for a study of T cells generated in artificial thymic organoids. Organoids aggregated human HSPCs with DLL1-transduced murine MS5 stromal cells. Residual T cells were removed by FACS sorting CD34+CD3- progenitor cells before seeding the organoids. Separate semi-nested PCRs amplified TCRalpha and TCRbeta libraries using constant-region reverse primers in TRAC or TRBC. MiXCR was run by TCRdb on the 5' RACE reads, yielding one entry per CDR3 protein. The sample lists roughly 5,300 distinct CDR3 sequences, approximately 26% occurring once. This clonotype was detected only a few times. What it binds is not known. One end of the junction is discordant with germline, which a read error may explain. Per the germline V gene, CDR1 is LGHDT and CDR2 is YNNKEL (reference sequence). The CDR3 length is 17 residues.

The receptor comes from a human donor who gave cord blood stem cells for thymic organoid culture, a cardiac surgery patient who gave postnatal thymus, or a blood donor (not recorded which). V and J are TRBV3-1 and TRBJ2-5, with D possibly TRBD1 on 5 matching bases. Sequenced material: naive CD8+ T cells grown in artificial thymic organoids from cord blood stem and progenitor cells. The subset was: CD3+TCRalphabeta+CD8SP T cells; for blood, CD45RO-CCR7+ naive CD8+ T cells. In DNA form, the CDR3 reads TGTGCCAGCAGCCAAGGGTGGGCGAGGAAGGGGTCGGAGATCCAGTACTTC. It translates to CASSQGWARKGSEIQYF.